This TCR beta chain derives from a study of early stage breast cancer tumors. The overall study: Of some 16 invasive breast tumors, about a dozen were hormone receptor-positive, HER2-negative.

This CDR3 is built from 15 residues. Germline values: CDR1 KGHSH, CDR2 LQKENI. Trimming removed 1 base from V and 5 bases from J, with 14 bases in between. Tissue for this sample was collected about 1.8-4.5 cm from the breast tumor. Each sample had two DNA replicates, roughly 0.5 ug blood or about 1.5 ug tissue. Assay used: immunoSEQ multiplex PCR; TCRdb lists only in-frame clones, some missing. Altogether some 8,100 clones are present, about 72% being singletons, with the ten largest covering about 8%. Sequencing was done on a sample of normal breast tissue next to the tumor. V and J are TRBV18 and TRBJ1-2; D is unresolved. The sequence came from a person in their sixties with breast cancer. The DNA for the CDR3 is TGTGCCAGCTCACCACTGGCCAGAGATTTATATGGCTACACCTTC. The encoded protein is CASSPLARDLYGYTF.